One and the same sample provided the 18 T cell receptor beta chains below, sequenced in a study of blood T cell repertoires in COVID-19. Produced via immunoSEQ multiplex PCR; TCRdb's table is partial and in-frame only. The data hold 40,000 to 50,000 clones, with roughly 84% observed a single time. Sequenced input: peripheral blood. The receptors stem from a man between 65 and 79 years old with acute or convalescent COVID-19.

V usage is TRBV11-3 and J usage is TRBJ1-1; D unclear. This CDR3 comprises 13 residues. Germline CDR1 SGHNT, CDR2 YENEEA. The germline V and J ends were trimmed by 5 bases and 2 bases, with 9 bases remaining between them. Written as DNA, the CDR3 is TGTGCCAGCAGCGTCTATTATAACACTGAAGCTTTCTTT. As protein: CASSVYYNTEAFF. Full variable domain (outside the CDR3, taken from reference TRBV11-3 and TRBJ1-1): EAGVVQSPRYKIIEKKQPVAFWCNPISGHNTLYWYLQNLGQGPELLIRYENEEAVDDSQLPKDRFSAERLKGVDSTLKIQPAELGDSAVYLCASSVYYNTEAFFGQGTRLTVV.

V and J are TRBV6-1 and TRBJ1-6; possibly TRBD1 for D (6 bases). The length of the CDR3 is 15 residues. Germline assignment: CDR1 MNHNS and CDR2 SASEGT. V lost 1 base, J lost 8 bases, and 12 bases lay in between. DNA of the CDR3: TGTGCCAGCAGTGAAGATGGACAGAGAGATTCACCCCTCCACTTT. The encoded protein is CASSEDGQRDSPLHF.

The chain is built from TRBV7-3 and TRBJ2-2; D perhaps matches TRBD1 (5 bases). This CDR3 is built from 14 residues. Germline CDR1 reads SGHTA; CDR2 reads FQGTGA. V was trimmed by 4 bases and J by 3 bases, leaving 9 bases between them. The CDR3 reads CASSSQAYTGELFF. The CDR3 DNA reads as TGTGCCAGCAGCTCACAGGCGTACACCGGGGAGCTGTTTTTT.

This clone was seen more than once but under ten times. This chain connects TRBV19 to TRBJ2-5; D is undetermined. Per the germline V gene, CDR1 is LNHDA and CDR2 is SQIVND (reference sequence). This CDR3 comprises 13 residues. V lost 4 bases, J lost 2 bases, and 8 bases lay in between. The DNA for the CDR3 is TGTGCCAGTAGTAGGGCCTCTCAAGAGACCCAGTACTTC. Residues: CASSRASQETQYF.

The chain combines TRBV28 with TRBJ2-4, with D possibly matching TRBD2 (5 bases). The V and J ends lost 7 bases and 3 bases respectively, with 16 bases between them. This CDR3 region has 15 residues. Germline CDR1 reads MDHEN; CDR2 reads SYDVKM. CDR3 residues: CASTVLGGGKNIQYF. Here the CDR3 DNA reads TGTGCCAGCACCGTACTAGGAGGCGGCAAAAACATTCAGTACTTC. Full variable domain (rest looked up from reference TRBV28 and TRBJ2-4): DVKVTQSSRYLVKRTGEKVFLECVQDMDHENMFWYRQDPGLGLRLIYFSYDVKMKEKGDIPEGYSVSREKKERFSLILESASTNQTSMYLCASTVLGGGKNIQYFGAGTRLSVL.

The chain employs TRBV21-1 and TRBJ2-1; TRBD2 is the table's D call, not checked against the DNA. TRBV21-1 is marked as a pseudogene. This CDR3 is 19 amino acids long. In DNA, the CDR3 is TGTGCCAGCAGCAAACTAGCGGCCCGCAGGAAGGGGACCTACAATGAGCAGTTCTTC. Amino acids: CASSKLAARRKGTYNEQFF.

The chain carries TRBV6-6 and TRBJ1-3; possible D gene TRBD1, 5 bases. The CDR3 has 15 residues. V was trimmed by 2 bases and J by 0 bases, leaving 8 bases between them. Germline V gives CDR1 MNHNY, CDR2 SVGAGI (reference sequence). The CDR3 nucleotides are TGTGCCAGCAGTTACGGCAGGGCCTCTGGAAACACCATATATTTT. Translation gives CASSYGRASGNTIYF.

The chain employs TRBV18 and TRBJ2-7; 11 bases fit TRBD1. CDR3 length: 15 residues. The V segment lost 4 bases and the J segment 2 bases; nucleotides outside the gene matches: 4. Germline assignment: CDR1 KGHSH and CDR2 LQKENI. CDR3 amino acids: CASSQPGQGAYEQYF. The CDR3 region has the DNA TGTGCCAGCTCACAACCGGGACAGGGGGCCTACGAGCAGTACTTC.

The rearrangement uses TRBV5-4 and TRBJ2-3; TRBD2 matches 9 bases. This CDR3 comprises 16 residues. The V segment lost 0 bases and the J segment 5 bases; nucleotides outside the gene matches: 7. Germline V gives CDR1 SGHNT, CDR2 YYREEE (reference sequence). CDR3 coding DNA: TGTGCCAGCAGCTTGGGGCGCGGGGGGGTGGAAGATACGCAGTATTTT. It translates to CASSLGRGGVEDTQYF.

The gene calls are TRBV14 and TRBJ1-2; 7 nucleotides line up with TRBD1. V was clipped by 4 bases and J by 4 bases; unmatched bases: 3. Germline CDR1 and CDR2: SGHDN and FVKESK. The CDR3 spans 13 residues. The CDR3 DNA reads TGTGCCAGCAGCCCGGACAGGAGCTATGGCTACACCTTC. Residues: CASSPDRSYGYTF.

The chain recombines TRBV29-1 with TRBJ2-7; unclear D gene. Trimming took 6 bases from V and 2 from J, leaving 11 bases between them. The germline gives CDR1 SQVTM, CDR2 ANQGSEA. The CDR3 length is 12 residues. The CDR3 sequence is CSVLLIPYEQYF. CDR3 in DNA: TGCAGCGTCCTACTAATACCCTACGAGCAGTACTTC.

The V call is TRBV5-4, the J call TRBJ1-1; 7 nucleotides match TRBD1. The ends lost 3 bases at V and 4 bases at J; junction bases unmatched: 9. CDR1 is SGHNT and CDR2 is YYREEE in the germline V gene (reference sequence). CDR3 length: 15 residues. The DNA of the CDR3 is TGTGCCAGCAGCTACGGACAGGATCGGGGCACTGAAGCTTTCTTT. Translating it yields CASSYGQDRGTEAFF.

Only a few counts were recorded for this clone. The rearrangement uses TRBV30 and TRBJ1-4; D is uncertain. Trimming stripped 2 bases from V and 0 bases from J, with 7 bases between. The CDR3 has 14 amino acids. Looked up from germline, CDR1 is GTSNPN and CDR2 is SVGIG (reference sequence). CDR3 in DNA: TGTGCCTGGAGTAGGACTTCAACTAATGAAAAACTGTTTTTT. As protein: CAWSRTSTNEKLFF.

The chain combines TRBV18 with TRBJ1-4, with D tentatively TRBD1 (6 bases). The CDR3 has 14 residues. Trimming removed 1 base at V and 8 bases at J, with 11 bases between. Germline CDR1 reads KGHSH; CDR2 reads LQKENI. The CDR3 sequence is CASSPRDTNEKLFF. As DNA, the CDR3 is TGTGCCAGCTCACCACGGGACACCAACGAAAAACTGTTTTTT.

The chain is built from TRBV9 and TRBJ2-7, with a possible D match to TRBD2 (6 bases). CDR3 size: 13 residues. Deletions cut 0 bases from V and 6 bases from J, with 10 bases between. CDR1 and CDR2 from the germline V gene are SGDLS and YYNGEE. The CDR3 sequence: CASSVVGGGEQYF. The CDR3 DNA reads TGTGCCAGCAGCGTAGTGGGGGGAGGCGAGCAGTACTTC.

The chain uses TRBV5-6 and TRBJ2-7; maybe TRBD2 (6 bases). The germline V gene encodes CDR1 SGHDT and CDR2 YYEEEE. Trimming pared 4 bases from V and 0 bases from J, leaving 11 bases between. The CDR3 totals 14 residues. The CDR3 sequence is CASSISGSSYEQYF. The CDR3 DNA reads as TGTGCCAGCAGCATTAGCGGAAGCTCCTACGAGCAGTACTTC.

The chain links TRBV5-6 to TRBJ2-1, with TRBD2 as a possible D gene (5 bases). This CDR3 has 17 amino acids. V shed 4 bases and J shed 2 bases, with 19 bases lying between them. Germline-derived CDR1 and CDR2 are SGHDT and YYEEEE. CDR3 DNA sequence: TGTGCCAGCAGCCTTAACGGCGATTCGGGGACCTACAATGAGCAGTTCTTC. Protein product: CASSLNGDSGTYNEQFF.

This clone was observed once. The chain recombines TRBV6-5 with TRBJ1-2, with 7 bases identical to TRBD1. The V gene end was trimmed by 6 bases and the J gene end by 10 bases; junction bases not matched to a gene: 14. The CDR3 covers 14 residues. Germline V gene lookup returns CDR1 MNHEY and CDR2 SVGAGI. This CDR3 reads CASRHEGGGWDYTF. CDR3 sequence (DNA): TGTGCCAGCAGACACGAAGGGGGCGGGTGGGACTACACCTTC.